One TCR beta chain is described in this entry. The target of this receptor is not known. Qualities for individual bases were not recorded, and no much larger clone is one base off. The time point label on this specimen signifies: baseline before first vaccination. Vaccinee samples were obtained from the UK trials COV001 and COV002, which included a single-blind randomized controlled phase 2/3 trial of AZD1222 (ChAdOx1 nCoV-19) in healthy adults. For TCRbeta chain sequencing, PBMC samples were collected from trial participants at day 0 and at day 28 after the second dose. Trimming costs V 0 bases and J 4 bases, and their ends lie 22 bases apart. For CDR1 and CDR2, the germline V gene lists ENHRY and SYGVKD. The CDR3 spans 19 residues, from the cysteine through the phenylalanine. Solely the CDR3 DNA is kept, with 57 bases framed from the first base. The data originate from a study of T cell responses to AZD1222 COVID-19 vaccine (dated by TCRdb to the early 2020s). Context from the whole study: AZD1222 recipients given second doses at about 4 weeks or at about 12 weeks were pooled, since spike-specific TCR depth and breadth were not found to differ between the two schedules. A total of around 240 trial participants underwent TCR sequencing, of whom about 200 had received two doses of AZD1222 and 26 had received two doses of the MenACWY control vaccine. Trial participants were enrolled into age subgroups of 18-55, 56-69 and 70-plus years, which contained around 150, 28 and 57 TCR-sequenced participants, respectively. What the authors observed across the whole study: Nearly half of unique spike-specific TCRs reportedly recognized epitopes outside regions mutated in the B.1.351 and B.1.1.7 variants. CD4 TCRs associated with the vaccine covered the entire spike protein, and the dominant responses were in regions 160-218 and 743-854. Because no day 14 peak-response samples were available, repertoires were characterized only after the peak T cell response. Conclusions about previously exposed vaccinees are limited, since just five or six AZD1222 recipients were seropositive for SARS-CoV-2 at baseline. Most participants were white British and females outnumbered males, and the authors suggested that clonal diversity may have been underestimated. The 56-69-year group was small, and its depth increase did not reach significance, likely because of low power. After two AZD1222 doses, spike-specific TCR breadth and depth were significantly higher than at day 0 and than in MenACWY recipients.

The CDR3 regions of human TCRbeta chains were analyzed by immunosequencing. Under the source paper's analysis protocol: Repertoire TCRs were checked for matches against a reference library of SARS-CoV-2-specific TCRs that had been generated using the MIRA antigen-specificity platform. Breadth meant the fraction of unique TCRs that were SARS-CoV-2-associated, whereas depth meant the fraction of total T cells that were SARS-CoV-2-associated. Using the MIRA data, every spike-specific TCR was mapped to the spike region that the TCR reacted to and assigned to either a CD4 or a CD8 class. Log10-transformed breadth and depth values were compared by one-way ANOVA with Sidak's multiple comparisons tests. TCRdb provides this immuneACCESS table in a form limited to in-frame rearrangements. Some clones are lacking; in checked studies, under half of them reflect an unresolved V gene, and why the rest are absent is not known. V and J calls plus clone size are reproduced from that table; the DNA served to infer D and trimming. A total of roughly 120,000 clones appear in this sample, roughly 90% of them only once. The biggest ten clones account for 6.5% to 9% of the sample.

The sequencing used peripheral blood, collected on day 0 of AZD1222 vaccination. The sequence joins TRBV10-3 to TRBJ1-3; TRBD1 could be the D gene, as 5 bases match. The receptor was derived from an adult in good health. At the DNA level, the sequence is TGTGCCATCAGTGAGTCGGGGCCCCACGGTGTGGGGTTCGGAAACACCATATATTTT. Its coded protein is CAISESGPHGVGFGNTIYF.